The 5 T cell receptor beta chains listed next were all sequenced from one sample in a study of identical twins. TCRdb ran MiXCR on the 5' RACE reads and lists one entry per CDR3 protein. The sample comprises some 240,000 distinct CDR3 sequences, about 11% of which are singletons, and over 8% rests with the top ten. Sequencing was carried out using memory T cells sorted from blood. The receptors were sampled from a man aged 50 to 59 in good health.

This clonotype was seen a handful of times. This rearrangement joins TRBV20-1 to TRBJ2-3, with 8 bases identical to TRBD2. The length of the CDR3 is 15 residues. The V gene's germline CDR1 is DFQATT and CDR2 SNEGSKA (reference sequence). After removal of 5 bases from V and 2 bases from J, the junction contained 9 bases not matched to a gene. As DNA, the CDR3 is TGCAGTGCTTCCGGGACTAGAACACTCACAGATACGCAGTATTTT. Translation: CSASGTRTLTDTQYF.

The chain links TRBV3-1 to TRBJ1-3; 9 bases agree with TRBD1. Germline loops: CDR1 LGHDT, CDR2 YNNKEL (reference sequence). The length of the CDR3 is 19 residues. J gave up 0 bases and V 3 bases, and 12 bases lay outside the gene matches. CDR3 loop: CASSHLRSQGAHSGNTIYF. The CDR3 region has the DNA TGTGCCAGCAGCCACCTACGATCACAGGGGGCCCACTCTGGAAACACCATATATTTT. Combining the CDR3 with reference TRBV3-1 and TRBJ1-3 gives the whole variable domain DTAVSQTPKYLVTQMGNDKSIKCEQNLGHDTMYWYKQDSKKFLKIMFSYNNKELIINETVPNRFSPKSPDKAHLNLHINSLELGDSAVYFCASSHLRSQGAHSGNTIYFGEGSWLTVV.

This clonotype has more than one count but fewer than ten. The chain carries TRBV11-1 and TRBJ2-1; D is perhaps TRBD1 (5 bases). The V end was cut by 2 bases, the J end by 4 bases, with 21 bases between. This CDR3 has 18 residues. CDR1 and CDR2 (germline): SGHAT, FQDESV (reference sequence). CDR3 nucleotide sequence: TGTGCCAGCAGCTTAAGTTCTCGTGTAGACGGACAATACAATGAGCAGTTCTTC. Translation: CASSLSSRVDGQYNEQFF.

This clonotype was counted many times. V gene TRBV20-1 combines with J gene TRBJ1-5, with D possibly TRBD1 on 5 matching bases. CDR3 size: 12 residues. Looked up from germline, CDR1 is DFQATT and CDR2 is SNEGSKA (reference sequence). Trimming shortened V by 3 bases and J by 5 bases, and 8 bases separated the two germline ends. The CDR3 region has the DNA TGCAGTGCTAGGGTGGGGGATCAGCCCCAGCATTTT. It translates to CSARVGDQPQHF.

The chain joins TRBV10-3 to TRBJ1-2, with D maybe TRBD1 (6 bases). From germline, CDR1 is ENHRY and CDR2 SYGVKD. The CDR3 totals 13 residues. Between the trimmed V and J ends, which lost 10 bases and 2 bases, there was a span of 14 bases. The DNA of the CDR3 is TGTGCCACTCGGGGGGGGCTGAACTATGGCTACACCTTC. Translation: CATRGGLNYGYTF.